This T cell receptor beta chain derives from a study of cytomegalovirus exposure and HLA in healthy donors. Study details: One earlier analysis, a look at about 179 million T cells, found around 110 million unique TCR beta sequences. Of some 400 genotyped donors, around 76% clustered with self-reported Caucasian donors.

60 Vbeta and 13 Jbeta primers were used in PCR. Method: immunoSEQ multiplex PCR; TCRdb's copy keeps in-frame clones and lacks some. This sample has some 150,000 clones, with about 77% found just once. Germline V gene lookup returns CDR1 SGHTS and CDR2 YDEGEE. V lost 6 bases and J lost 3, with 10 bases in between. CDR3 length: 12 residues. The chain joins TRBV5-8 to TRBJ2-7; no clear D gene. The source is a woman aged 50 to 60 in good health and CMV-seronegative. Sequenced: PBMCs. In DNA, the CDR3 is TGTGCCAGCACGACTGAGATCTACGAGCAGTACTTC. This gives the protein CASTTEIYEQYF.